Following are 9 T cell receptor beta chains from one sample sequenced in a study of blood T cell repertoires in COVID-19 (dated by TCRdb to the early 2020s). Library prep was done by the immunoSEQ multiplex PCR assay. Sourced from immuneACCESS, this table was stored by TCRdb with only in-frame sequences that have V and J called. A share of the clones is absent; for the studies checked, an unresolved V gene accounts for under half, and the remainder has no known explanation. The sample includes approximately 190,000 clones, with roughly 82% observed a single time. Of the sample, about 5% falls within the top ten clones. Sequenced sample: peripheral blood. Every receptor here comes from a woman under 40 with acute or convalescent COVID-19.

This chain links TRBV29-1 with TRBJ2-2; possible D gene TRBD2, 5 bases. V dropped 4 bases and J dropped 4 bases, with 16 bases sitting between them. From germline, CDR1 is SQVTM and CDR2 ANQGSEA. The CDR3 runs 15 residues. The chain's CDR3 is CSVVVSAGLTGELFF. The CDR3 nucleotides are TGCAGCGTTGTGGTCTCGGCGGGCCTCACCGGGGAGCTGTTTTTT.

This sequence joins TRBV7-2 and TRBJ2-1, with 9 bases that match TRBD1. The CDR3 consists of 17 residues. The V and J ends lost 5 bases and 5 bases, in that order; junction bases with no gene match: 13. Germline V gene lookup returns CDR1 SGHTA and CDR2 FQGNSA. CDR3 DNA sequence: TGTGCCAGCAGCCGTCGTTCCGGGACAGGGAGCAACAATGAGCAGTTCTTC. This sequence encodes CASSRRSGTGSNNEQFF.

The rearrangement uses TRBV28 and TRBJ2-7, with D perhaps matching TRBD1 (5 bases). V gave up 5 bases and J gave up 2 bases, with 19 bases separating them. Germline assignment: CDR1 MDHEN and CDR2 SYDVKM. The CDR3 covers 16 residues. This CDR3 reads CASSGAQAGTPYEQYF. The DNA of the CDR3 is TGTGCCAGCAGTGGGGCTCAGGCAGGTACCCCCTACGAGCAGTACTTC.

The chain is built from TRBV6-2 or TRBV6-3 and TRBJ1-2; no clear D. Germline V gives CDR1 MNHEY, CDR2 SVGEGT. Deletions cut 2 bases from V and 6 bases from J, with 13 bases between. The CDR3 extends over 14 amino acids. The CDR3 DNA is TGTGCCAGCAGTTACCCTCTGTCGGGAGATGGCTACACCTTC. Protein product: CASSYPLSGDGYTF.

The table lists this clone with a count of one. This rearrangement joins TRBV29-1 to TRBJ2-7, with a weak D call TRBD1 (5 bases). The CDR3 has 13 amino acids. Germline V gene data show CDR1 as SQVTM and CDR2 as ANQGSEA. V was trimmed by 4 bases and J by 1 base, leaving 11 bases between them. CDR3 region: CSVAGRASYEQYF. The DNA of the CDR3 is TGCAGCGTTGCCGGCAGGGCTTCCTACGAGCAGTACTTC.

V gene TRBV5-1 combines with J gene TRBJ1-2; 7 bases match TRBD1. The junction had 6 bases not matched to a gene; V was cut back by 3 bases and J by 4 bases. The CDR3 runs to 14 residues. Germline CDR1 and CDR2: SGHRS and YFSETQ. The CDR3 coding sequence is TGCGCCAGCAGCTACTCGGGACAGATCTATGGCTACACCTTC. Translating it yields CASSYSGQIYGYTF.

The chain carries TRBV28 and TRBJ2-7, with D possibly TRBD1 on 5 matching bases. This CDR3 contains 15 residues. Germline CDR1 and CDR2: MDHEN and SYDVKM. Deletions cut 5 bases from V and 2 bases from J, with 16 bases between. The CDR3 reads CASSLDSRRTYEQYF. DNA of the CDR3: TGTGCCAGCAGTCTCGACAGCCGCAGAACCTACGAGCAGTACTTC.

The chain couples TRBV7-9 to TRBJ2-3, with TRBD2 matching over 8 bases. Per germline, CDR1 SEHNR and CDR2 FQNEAQ (reference sequence). The V gene end was trimmed by 5 bases and the J gene end by 0 bases; junction bases not matched to a gene: 13. The CDR3 consists of 18 residues. CDR3 amino acids: CASSPTSVHPKSTDTQYF. CDR3 nucleotides: TGTGCCAGCAGCCCGACTAGCGTACACCCAAAAAGCACAGATACGCAGTATTTT.

The chain recombines TRBV28 with TRBJ2-5, with a tentative D call TRBD1 (6 bases). Trimming removed 6 bases at V and 2 bases at J, with 13 bases between. The CDR3 has 14 amino acids. Germline V gene sequence: CDR1 MDHEN, CDR2 SYDVKM. CDR3 amino acids: CASSSARGQETQYF. The CDR3 region has the DNA TGTGCCAGCAGCTCTGCCAGGGGACAAGAGACCCAGTACTTC.